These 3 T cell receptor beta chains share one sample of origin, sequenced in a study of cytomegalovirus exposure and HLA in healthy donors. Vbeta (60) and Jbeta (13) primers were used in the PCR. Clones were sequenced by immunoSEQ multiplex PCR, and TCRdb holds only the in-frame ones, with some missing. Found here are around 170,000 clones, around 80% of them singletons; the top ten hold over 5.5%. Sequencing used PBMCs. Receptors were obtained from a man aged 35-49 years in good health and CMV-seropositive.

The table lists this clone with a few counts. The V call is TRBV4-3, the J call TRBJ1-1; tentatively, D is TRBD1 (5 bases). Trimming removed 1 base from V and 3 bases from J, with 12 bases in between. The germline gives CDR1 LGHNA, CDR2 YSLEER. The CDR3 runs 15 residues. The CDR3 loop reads CASSQGVGGDTEAFF. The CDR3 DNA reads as TGCGCCAGCAGCCAAGGTGTCGGGGGGGACACTGAAGCTTTCTTT.

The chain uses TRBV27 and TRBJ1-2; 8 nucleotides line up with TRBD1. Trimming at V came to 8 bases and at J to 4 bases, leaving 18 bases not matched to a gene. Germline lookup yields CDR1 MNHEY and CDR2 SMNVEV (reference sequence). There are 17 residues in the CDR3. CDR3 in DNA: TGTGCCAGCCATCAAGACGGGACAGGTCTTTCTACCTATGGCTACACCTTC. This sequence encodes CASHQDGTGLSTYGYTF.

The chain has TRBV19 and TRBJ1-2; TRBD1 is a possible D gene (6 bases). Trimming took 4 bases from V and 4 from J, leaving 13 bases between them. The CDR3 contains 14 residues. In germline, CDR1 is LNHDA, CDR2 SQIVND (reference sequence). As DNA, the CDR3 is TGTGCCAGTAGTACCCAGGACAGAATCTATGGCTACACCTTC. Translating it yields CASSTQDRIYGYTF. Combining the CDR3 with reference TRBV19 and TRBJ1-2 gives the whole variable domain DGGITQSPKYLFRKEGQNVTLSCEQNLNHDAMYWYRQDPGQGLRLIYYSQIVNDFQKGDIAEGYSVSREKKESFPLTVTSAQKNPTAFYLCASSTQDRIYGYTFGSGTRLTVV.